This T cell receptor beta chain was sequenced during a study of CD4 T cells in relation to SARS-CoV-2 and coronaviruses. The wider study: Shared crossreactive spike epitopes were mapped to their HLA restriction. Findings and limits, study-wide: According to naive versus memory sequencing, detected responses are memory recall, not newly primed. The cross-reactivity analysis covered only spike protein, not other viral proteins.

About this clone itself: Its target is not known.

TCRdb's table, derived via immunoSEQ multiplex PCR, lists solely in-frame clones and lacks some. This sample carries 30,000 to 45,000 clones, 70% to 85% of them seen once, and the ten largest clones take 2.5% to 3.5%. The CDR3 has 14 amino acids. Trimming removed 5 bases from V and 6 bases from J, with 14 bases in between. Per the germline V gene, CDR1 is KGHSH and CDR2 is LQKENI. This receptor was obtained from an adult with COVID-19. The V and J genes are TRBV18 and TRBJ2-1; D is perhaps TRBD1 (6 bases). The sequencing sample was made of memory CD4+ T cells from PBMCs, cultured in vitro. The CDR3, as DNA: TGTGCCAGCTCAGAATCTCAGGGGCGCAATGAGCAGTTCTTC. Translation: CASSESQGRNEQFF.